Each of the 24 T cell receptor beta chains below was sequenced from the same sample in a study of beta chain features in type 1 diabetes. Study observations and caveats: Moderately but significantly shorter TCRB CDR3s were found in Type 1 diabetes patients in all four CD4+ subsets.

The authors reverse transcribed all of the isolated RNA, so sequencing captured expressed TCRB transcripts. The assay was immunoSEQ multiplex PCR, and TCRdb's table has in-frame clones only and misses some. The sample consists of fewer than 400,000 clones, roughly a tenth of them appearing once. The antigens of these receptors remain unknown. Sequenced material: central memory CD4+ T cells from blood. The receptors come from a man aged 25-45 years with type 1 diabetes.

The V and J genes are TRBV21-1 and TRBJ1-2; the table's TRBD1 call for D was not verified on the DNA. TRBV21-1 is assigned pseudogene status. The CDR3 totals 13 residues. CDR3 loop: CASTYRGGYGYTF. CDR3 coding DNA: TGTGCCAGCACGTACAGAGGGGGCTATGGCTACACCTTC.

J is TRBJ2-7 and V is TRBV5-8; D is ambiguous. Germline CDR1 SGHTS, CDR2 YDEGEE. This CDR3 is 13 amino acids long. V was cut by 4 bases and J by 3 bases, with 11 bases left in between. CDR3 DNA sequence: TGTGCCAGCAGCCTAGACGGTGACTACGAGCAGTACTTC. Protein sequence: CASSLDGDYEQYF.

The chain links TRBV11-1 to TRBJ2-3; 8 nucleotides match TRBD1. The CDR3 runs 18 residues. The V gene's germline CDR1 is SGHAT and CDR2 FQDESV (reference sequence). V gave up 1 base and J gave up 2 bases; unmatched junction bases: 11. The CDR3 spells CASSLVRRDRGHTDTQYF. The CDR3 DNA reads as TGTGCCAGCAGCTTAGTCCGGAGAGACAGGGGCCACACAGATACGCAGTATTTT.

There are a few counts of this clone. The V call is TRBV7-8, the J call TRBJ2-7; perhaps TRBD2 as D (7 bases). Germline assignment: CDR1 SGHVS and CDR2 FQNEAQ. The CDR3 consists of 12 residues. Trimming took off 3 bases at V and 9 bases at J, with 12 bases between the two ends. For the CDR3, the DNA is TGTGCCAGCAGCTTCTACAGGGAGGGGCAGTACTTC. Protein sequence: CASSFYREGQYF.

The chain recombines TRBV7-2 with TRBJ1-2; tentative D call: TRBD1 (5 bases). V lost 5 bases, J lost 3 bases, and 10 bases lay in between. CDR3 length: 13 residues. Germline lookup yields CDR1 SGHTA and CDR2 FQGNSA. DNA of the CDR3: TGTGCCAGCAGCGCTGGACAATACTATGGCTACACCTTC. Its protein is CASSAGQYYGYTF. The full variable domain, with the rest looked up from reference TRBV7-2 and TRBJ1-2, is GAGVSQSPSNKVTEKGKDVELRCDPISGHTALYWYRQSLGQGLEFLIYFQGNSAPDKSGLPSDRFSAERTGGSVSTLTIQRTQQEDSAVYLCASSAGQYYGYTFGSGTRLTVV.

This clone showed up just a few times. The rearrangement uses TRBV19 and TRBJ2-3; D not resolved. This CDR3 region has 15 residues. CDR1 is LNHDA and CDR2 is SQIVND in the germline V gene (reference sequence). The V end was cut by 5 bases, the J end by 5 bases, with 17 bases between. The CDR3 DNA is TGTGCCAGTAGTCCCGCCGGATTTGAAGGAGATACGCAGTATTTT. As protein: CASSPAGFEGDTQYF.

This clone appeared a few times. The CDR3 sequence: CASSPRSSFYEQYF. CDR3 bases: TGTGCCAGCAGCCCACGGAGCTCTTTCTACGAGCAGTACTTC. This chain connects TRBV7-2 to TRBJ2-7; D not certain. With 5 bases removed from V and 3 bases from J, the gap between germline ends came to 14 bases. There are 14 residues in the CDR3. Germline CDR1 is SGHTA and CDR2 is FQGNSA.

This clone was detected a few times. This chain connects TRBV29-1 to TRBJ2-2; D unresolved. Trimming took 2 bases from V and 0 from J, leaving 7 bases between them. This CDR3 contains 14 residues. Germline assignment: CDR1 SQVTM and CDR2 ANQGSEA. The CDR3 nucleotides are TGCAGCGTTGAATCCACGACGAACACCGGGGAGCTGTTTTTT. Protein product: CSVESTTNTGELFF.

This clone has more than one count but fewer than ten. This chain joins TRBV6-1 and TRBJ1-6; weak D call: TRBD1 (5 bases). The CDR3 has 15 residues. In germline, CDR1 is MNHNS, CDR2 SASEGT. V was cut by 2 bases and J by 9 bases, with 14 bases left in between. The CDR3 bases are TGTGCCAGCAGTGAAATGAGGCAGGGAGGTTCACCCCTCCACTTT. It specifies CASSEMRQGGSPLHF.

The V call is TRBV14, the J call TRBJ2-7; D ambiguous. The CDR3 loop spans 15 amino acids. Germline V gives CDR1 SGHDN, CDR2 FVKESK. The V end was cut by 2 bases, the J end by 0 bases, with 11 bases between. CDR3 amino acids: CASSQPDPSSYEQYF. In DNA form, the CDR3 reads TGTGCCAGCAGCCAACCGGACCCGAGCTCCTACGAGCAGTACTTC.

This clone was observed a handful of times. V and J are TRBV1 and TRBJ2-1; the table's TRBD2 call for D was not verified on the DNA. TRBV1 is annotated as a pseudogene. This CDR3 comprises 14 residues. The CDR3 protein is CTSSLIPGDVRAFF. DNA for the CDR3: TGCACCAGCAGCTTAATCCCGGGGGATGTTAGGGCGTTCTTC.

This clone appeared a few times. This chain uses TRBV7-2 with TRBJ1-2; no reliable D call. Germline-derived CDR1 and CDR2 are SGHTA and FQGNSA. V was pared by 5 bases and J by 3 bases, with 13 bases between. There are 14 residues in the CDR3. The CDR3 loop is CASSPQSSDYGYTF. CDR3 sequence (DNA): TGTGCCAGCAGCCCCCAAAGTTCCGACTATGGCTACACCTTC.

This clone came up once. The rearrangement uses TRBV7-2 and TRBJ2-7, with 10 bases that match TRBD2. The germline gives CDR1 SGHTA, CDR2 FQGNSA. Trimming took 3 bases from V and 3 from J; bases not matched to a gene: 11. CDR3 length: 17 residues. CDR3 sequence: CASSFLTSGGALYEQYF. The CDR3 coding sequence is TGTGCCAGCAGCTTTCTAACCAGCGGGGGGGCCCTCTACGAGCAGTACTTC. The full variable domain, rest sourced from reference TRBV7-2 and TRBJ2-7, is GAGVSQSPSNKVTEKGKDVELRCDPISGHTALYWYRQSLGQGLEFLIYFQGNSAPDKSGLPSDRFSAERTGGSVSTLTIQRTQQEDSAVYLCASSFLTSGGALYEQYFGPGTRLTVT.

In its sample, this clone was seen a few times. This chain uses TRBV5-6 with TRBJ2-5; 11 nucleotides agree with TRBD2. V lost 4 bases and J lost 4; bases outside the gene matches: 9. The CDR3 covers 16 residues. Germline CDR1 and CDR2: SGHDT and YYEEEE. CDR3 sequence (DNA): TGTGCCAGCAGCGGACATGCCGGGACTAGCGGAGAGACCCAGTACTTC. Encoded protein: CASSGHAGTSGETQYF. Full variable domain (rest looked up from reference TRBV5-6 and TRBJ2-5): DAGVTQSPTHLIKTRGQQVTLRCSPKSGHDTVSWYQQALGQGPQFIFQYYEEEERQRGNFPDRFSGHQFPNYSSELNVNALLLGDSALYLCASSGHAGTSGETQYFGPGTRLLVL.

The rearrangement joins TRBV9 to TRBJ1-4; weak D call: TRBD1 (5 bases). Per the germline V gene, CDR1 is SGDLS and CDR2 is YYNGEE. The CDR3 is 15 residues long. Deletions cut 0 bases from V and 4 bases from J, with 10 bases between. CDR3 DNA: TGTGCCAGCAGCGTAGTTGGGGCGAATAATGAAAAACTGTTTTTT. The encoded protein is CASSVVGANNEKLFF.

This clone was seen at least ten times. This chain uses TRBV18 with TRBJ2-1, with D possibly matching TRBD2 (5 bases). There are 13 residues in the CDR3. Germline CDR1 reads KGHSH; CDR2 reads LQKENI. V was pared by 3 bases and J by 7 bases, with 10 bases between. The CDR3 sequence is CASSPQPGNEQFF. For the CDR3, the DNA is TGTGCCAGCTCACCCCAGCCGGGGAATGAGCAGTTCTTC.

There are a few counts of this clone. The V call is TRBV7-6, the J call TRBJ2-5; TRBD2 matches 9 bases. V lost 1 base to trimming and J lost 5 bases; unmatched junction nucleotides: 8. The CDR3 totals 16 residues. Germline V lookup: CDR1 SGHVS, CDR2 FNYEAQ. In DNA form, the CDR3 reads TGTGCCAGCAGCTTAGGGCTAGCGGGGTCCGCGGAGACCCAGTACTTC. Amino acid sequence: CASSLGLAGSAETQYF. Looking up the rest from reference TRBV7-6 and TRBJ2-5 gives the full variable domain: GAGVSQSPRYKVTKRGQDVALRCDPISGHVSLYWYRQALGQGPEFLTYFNYEAQQDKSGLPNDRFSAERPEGSISTLTIQRTEQRDSAMYRCASSLGLAGSAETQYFGPGTRLLVL.

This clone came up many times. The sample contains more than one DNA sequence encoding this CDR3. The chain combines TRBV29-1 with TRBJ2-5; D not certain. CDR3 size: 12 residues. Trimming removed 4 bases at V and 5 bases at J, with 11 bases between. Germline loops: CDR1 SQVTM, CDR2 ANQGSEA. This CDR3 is CSVVVGGETQYF. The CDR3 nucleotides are TGCAGCGTTGTAGTCGGTGGTGAGACCCAGTACTTC.

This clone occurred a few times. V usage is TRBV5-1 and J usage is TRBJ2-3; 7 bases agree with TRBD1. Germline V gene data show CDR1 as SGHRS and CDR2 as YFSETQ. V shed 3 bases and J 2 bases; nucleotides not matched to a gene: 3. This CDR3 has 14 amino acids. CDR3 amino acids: CASSSGQLTDTQYF. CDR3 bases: TGCGCCAGCAGCTCGGGACAGCTCACAGATACGCAGTATTTT.

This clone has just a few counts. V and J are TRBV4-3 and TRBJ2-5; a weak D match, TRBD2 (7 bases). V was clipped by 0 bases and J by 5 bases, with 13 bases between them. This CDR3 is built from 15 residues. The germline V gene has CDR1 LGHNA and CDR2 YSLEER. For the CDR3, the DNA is TGCGCCAGCAGCCAAGATGGGGGGGGGCTGGAGACCCAGTACTTC. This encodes CASSQDGGGLETQYF.

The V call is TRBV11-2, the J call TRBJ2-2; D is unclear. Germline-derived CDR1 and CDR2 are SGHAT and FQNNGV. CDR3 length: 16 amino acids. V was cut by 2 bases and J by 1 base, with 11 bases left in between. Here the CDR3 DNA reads TGTGCCAGCAGCTTAACCGGAATACGGAACACCGGGGAGCTGTTTTTT. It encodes CASSLTGIRNTGELFF.

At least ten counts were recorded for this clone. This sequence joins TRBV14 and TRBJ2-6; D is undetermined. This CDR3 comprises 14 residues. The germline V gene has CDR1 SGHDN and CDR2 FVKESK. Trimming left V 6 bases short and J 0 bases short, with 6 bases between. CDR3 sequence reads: CASSHSSGANVLTF. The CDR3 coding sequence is TGTGCCAGCAGTCACAGCTCTGGGGCCAACGTCCTGACTTTC.

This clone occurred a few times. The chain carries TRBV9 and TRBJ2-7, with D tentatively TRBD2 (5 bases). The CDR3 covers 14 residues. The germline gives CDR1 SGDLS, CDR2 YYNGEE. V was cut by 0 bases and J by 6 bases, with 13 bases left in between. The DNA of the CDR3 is TGTGCCAGCAGCGTAGACCCCGAACGGGGCGAGCAGTACTTC. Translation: CASSVDPERGEQYF.

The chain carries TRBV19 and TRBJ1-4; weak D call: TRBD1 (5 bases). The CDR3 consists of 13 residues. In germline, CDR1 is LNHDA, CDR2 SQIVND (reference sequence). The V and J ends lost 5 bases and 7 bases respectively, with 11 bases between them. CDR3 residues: CASSSGTSEKLFF. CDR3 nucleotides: TGTGCCAGTAGTTCAGGGACTTCTGAAAAACTGTTTTTT.